This T cell receptor beta chain was sequenced for a study of cytomegalovirus exposure and HLA in healthy donors. Study-level information: In an early release, HLA-typed donors contributed 75 million to 85 million unique TCR sequences. Study results and limitations: For cytomegalovirus status, the classifier reportedly gave diagnoses with high specificity and sensitivity. Follow-up analysis found HLA locus-dependent TCR association rates, highest for DRB1 and lowest for HLA-C. Fewer than 200 TCR beta chains were listed as cytomegalovirus-associated.

As for this clone: Its antigen is currently unknown.

Trimming removed 1 base from V and 7 bases from J, with 14 bases in between. Per germline, CDR1 MDHEN and CDR2 SYDVKM. This CDR3 region has 16 residues. 60 Vbeta and 13 Jbeta primers were used in PCR. Generated by immunoSEQ multiplex PCR, the TCRdb table keeps only in-frame clones and is missing some. In the table there are 150,000 to 200,000 clones, approximately 80% of which are singletons. The clonotype was recovered from a man in his thirties or forties in good health and CMV-seronegative. The chain has TRBV28 and TRBJ1-6, with D possibly matching TRBD1 (6 bases). The specimen was PBMCs. The CDR3 DNA reads as TGTGCCAGCAGTTTATACGGACAGAGCTCCAATTCACCCCTCCACTTT. Residues: CASSLYGQSSNSPLHF.